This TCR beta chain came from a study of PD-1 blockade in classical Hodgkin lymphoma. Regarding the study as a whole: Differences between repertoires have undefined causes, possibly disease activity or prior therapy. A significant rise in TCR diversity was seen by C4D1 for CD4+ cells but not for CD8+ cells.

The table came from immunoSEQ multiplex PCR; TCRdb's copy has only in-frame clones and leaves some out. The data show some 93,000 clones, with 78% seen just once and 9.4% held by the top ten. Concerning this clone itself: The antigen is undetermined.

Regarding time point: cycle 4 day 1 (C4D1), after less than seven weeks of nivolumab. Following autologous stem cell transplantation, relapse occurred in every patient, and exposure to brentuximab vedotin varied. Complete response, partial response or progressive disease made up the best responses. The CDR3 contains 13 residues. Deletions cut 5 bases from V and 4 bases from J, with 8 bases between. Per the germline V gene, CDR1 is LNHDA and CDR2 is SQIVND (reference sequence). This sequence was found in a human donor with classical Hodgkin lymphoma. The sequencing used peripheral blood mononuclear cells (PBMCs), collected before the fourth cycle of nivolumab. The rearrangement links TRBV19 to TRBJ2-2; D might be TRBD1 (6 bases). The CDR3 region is CASSPDSTGELFF. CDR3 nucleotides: TGTGCCAGTAGTCCGGACAGCACCGGGGAGCTGTTTTTT. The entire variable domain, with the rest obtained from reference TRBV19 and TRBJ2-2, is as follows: DGGITQSPKYLFRKEGQNVTLSCEQNLNHDAMYWYRQDPGQGLRLIYYSQIVNDFQKGDIAEGYSVSREKKESFPLTVTSAQKNPTAFYLCASSPDSTGELFFGEGSRLTVL.